This TCR beta chain was sequenced for a study of Ad26.COV2.S vaccination and SARS-CoV-2 variants. Overall study context: Doses of Ad26.COV2.S were injected into muscle once or twice, 56 days apart.

CDR3 length equals 14 residues. V lost 4 bases, J lost 4 bases, and 5 bases stayed unmatched. From germline, CDR1 is SGHDT and CDR2 YYEEEE. Some clones are missing from TCRdb's copy, which holds only in-frame ones; the method was immunoSEQ multiplex PCR. The sample gives about 350,000 clones, 88% of which show up once; 6.4% is in the top ten. The sample's treatment: about 20 received Ad26.COV2.S at low or high dose, single or two shots; several received placebo; per-sample allocation not given. On day 63 after the first injection, vaccine and placebo recipients gave samples. The chain recombines TRBV5-6 with TRBJ2-5, with 9 bases that match TRBD2. The receptor was isolated from a person aged 18-65 years who received the Ad26.COV2.S COVID-19 vaccine or a placebo. Specimen: peripheral blood, collected in a trial of Ad26.COV2.S vaccine versus placebo. The CDR3 DNA sequence: TGTGCCAGCAGCGCAGCGGGAGGCGGAGAGACCCAGTACTTC. It specifies CASSAAGGGETQYF.